This T cell receptor (beta chain) originates from a study of blood T cell repertoires in COVID-19. Study-wide context: Donors in the United States, Italy and Spain gave samples during acute or convalescent COVID-19. PBMCs, B-cell-depleted T cells, or T cells were the source of the cDNA or gDNA that made up the material.

This table comes from immunoSEQ multiplex PCR, and its TCRdb copy is limited to in-frame clones, with some not included. This sample has 300,000 to 350,000 clones, with 65% to 85% found just once. This CDR3 contains 13 residues. The germline V gene encodes CDR1 SEHNR and CDR2 FQNEAQ (reference sequence). V gave up 0 bases and J gave up 7 bases, with 9 bases separating them. The V call is TRBV7-9, the J call TRBJ1-2; D perhaps matches TRBD1 (5 bases). The sample was peripheral blood. The TCR was taken from a man in his thirties or forties with active or convalescent COVID-19. The CDR3 nucleotides read TGTGCCAGCAGCTTAGCGGGTAGGGGTGGCTACACCTTC. Its protein is CASSLAGRGGYTF.